This record covers a single T cell receptor beta chain. No antigen is known for it. Time point reported: longitudinal time-point 2. PBMCs numbering 2 million and stored at -80 C yielded the unsorted libraries. The sample originates from a study of neurological immune-mediated disorders. Broader study findings: One related-CDR3 cluster, identified by phylogenetic grouping, held the repertoires of 18 of 34 multiple sclerosis patients and was a possible signature.

With 10-nucleotide random UMIs included, cDNA was synthesized by 5'RACE. TCRdb reprocessed the 5' RACE reads with MiXCR, giving one entry per CDR3 protein. The profile shows 65,000 to 95,000 distinct CDR3 sequences, 5.5% to 6.5% of them singletons. Sequenced: PBMCs. This TCR was sampled from a woman aged 55 to 70 with multiple sclerosis.

CDR3 sequence: CAISGAGGNTIYF. The CDR3 coding sequence is TGTGCCATCAGTGGAGCGGGGGGAAACACCATATATTTT. The chain is built from TRBV10-3 and TRBJ1-3; D not certain. CDR1 is ENHRY, CDR2 SYGVKD, per germline. The CDR3 totals 13 residues. The V and J ends lost 4 bases and 4 bases respectively, with 8 bases between them.